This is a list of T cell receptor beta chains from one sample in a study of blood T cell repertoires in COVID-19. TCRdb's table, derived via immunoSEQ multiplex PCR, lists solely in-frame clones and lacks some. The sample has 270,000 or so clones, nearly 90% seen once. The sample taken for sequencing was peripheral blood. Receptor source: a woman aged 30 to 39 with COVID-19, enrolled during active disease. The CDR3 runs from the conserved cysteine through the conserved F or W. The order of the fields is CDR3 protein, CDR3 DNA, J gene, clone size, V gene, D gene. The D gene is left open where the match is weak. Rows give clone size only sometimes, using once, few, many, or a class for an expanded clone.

CDR3: CAISANRDEQYF
DNA: TGTGCCATCAGCGCTAACAGGGACGAGCAGTACTTC
J: TRBJ2-7
size: .
V: TRBV10-3
D: .

CDR3: CASSLVQVVNYGYTF
DNA: TGTGCCAGCAGCTTAGTACAGGTCGTAAACTATGGCTACACCTTC
J: TRBJ1-2
size: .
V: TRBV7-4
D: .

CDR3: CASSPGTNTGELFF
DNA: TGCGCCAGCAGTCCGGGGACGAACACCGGGGAGCTGTTTTTT
J: TRBJ2-2
size: .
V: TRBV10-2
D: .

CDR3: CASSPNANQPQHF
DNA: TGTGCCAGCAGTCCCAATGCGAATCAGCCCCAGCATTTT
J: TRBJ1-5
size: .
V: TRBV6-6
D: .

CDR3: CASSERWLARMGEQFF
DNA: TGTGCCAGCAGTGAAAGGTGGCTAGCGCGGATGGGTGAGCAGTTCTTC
J: TRBJ2-1
size: .
V: TRBV2
D: .

CDR3: CASSLVAGLPEAFF
DNA: TGCGCCAGCAGCTTGGTTGCGGGTTTGCCTGAAGCTTTCTTT
J: TRBJ1-1
size: .
V: TRBV5-1
D: .

CDR3: CASRDRNLLYNEQFF
DNA: TGTGCCAGCAGGGACAGGAACCTCCTCTACAATGAGCAGTTCTTC
J: TRBJ2-1
size: .
V: TRBV27
D: TRBD1

CDR3: CASSLGSLSRGTGELFF
DNA: TGTGCCAGCAGCTTAGGTTCCTTAAGTAGGGGCACCGGGGAGCTGTTTTTT
J: TRBJ2-2
size: .
V: TRBV5-6
D: .

CDR3: CASSSRLGYTF
DNA: TGTGCCAGCAGTTCCAGGCTTGGCTACACCTTC
J: TRBJ1-2
size: .
V: TRBV28
D: .

CDR3: CASSYSTGTSYEQYF
DNA: TGTGCCAGCAGTTATTCGACAGGGACCTCCTACGAGCAGTACTTC
J: TRBJ2-7
size: .
V: TRBV27
D: TRBD1

CDR3: CASSQQTGTDGNTIYF
DNA: TGCGCCAGCAGCCAACAAACCGGGACAGATGGAAACACCATATATTTT
J: TRBJ1-3
size: .
V: TRBV4-1
D: TRBD1

CDR3: CASSPRGSKNEKLFF
DNA: TGTGCCAGCTCACCTAGGGGGAGCAAAAATGAAAAACTGTTTTTT
J: TRBJ1-4
size: .
V: TRBV18
D: .

CDR3: CASSSDLYNEQFF
DNA: TGTGCCAGCAGCTCCGACTTATACAATGAGCAGTTCTTC
J: TRBJ2-1
size: .
V: TRBV5-5
D: .

CDR3: CASSFITGEAPLHF
DNA: TGTGCCAGCAGCTTCATAACAGGGGAGGCACCCCTCCACTTT
J: TRBJ1-6
size: .
V: TRBV7-6
D: TRBD1

CDR3: CASSLVDFGRGHTYEQYF
DNA: TGTGCCAGCAGCTTAGTAGACTTTGGGCGGGGGCATACCTACGAGCAGTACTTC
J: TRBJ2-7
size: .
V: TRBV7-9
D: .

CDR3: CASSLGDRDVEKLFF
DNA: TGTGCCAGCAGCTTAGGAGACAGGGACGTGGAAAAACTGTTTTTT
J: TRBJ1-4
size: .
V: TRBV7-9
D: TRBD1

CDR3: CASTTPLREQFF
DNA: TGCGCCAGCACGACTCCCCTGAGGGAGCAGTTCTTC
J: TRBJ2-1
size: .
V: TRBV4-1
D: .

CDR3: CASSALGGASADTQYF
DNA: TGTGCCAGCAGCGCCCTCGGGGGGGCCTCCGCAGATACGCAGTATTTT
J: TRBJ2-3
size: .
V: TRBV11-1
D: TRBD2

CDR3: CASSLQINTEAFF
DNA: TGTGCCAGCAGCTTACAGATTAACACTGAAGCTTTCTTT
J: TRBJ1-1
size: .
V: TRBV7-2
D: .

CDR3: CASSFRLAGYQETQYF
DNA: TGTGCCAGCAGCTTCCGACTAGCGGGGTACCAAGAGACCCAGTACTTC
J: TRBJ2-5
size: .
V: TRBV7-8
D: TRBD2

CDR3: CASSSQGSYNEQFF
DNA: TGTGCCAGCAGCTCGCAGGGGAGCTACAATGAGCAGTTCTTC
J: TRBJ2-1
size: .
V: TRBV11-3
D: .

CDR3: CASTMSHQETQYF
DNA: TGCGCCAGCACCATGAGTCACCAAGAGACCCAGTACTTC
J: TRBJ2-5
size: once
V: TRBV5-1
D: .

CDR3: CSVAPGFKTEAFF
DNA: TGCAGCGTCGCCCCGGGTTTCAAGACTGAAGCTTTCTTT
J: TRBJ1-1
size: .
V: TRBV29-1
D: .

CDR3: CASSLGTMNTEAFF
DNA: TGCGCCAGCAGCTTGGGTACTATGAACACTGAAGCTTTCTTT
J: TRBJ1-1
size: few
V: TRBV5-1
D: .

CDR3: CASSEYRGPEQYF
DNA: TGTGCCAGCAGCGAATACAGGGGGCCCGAGCAGTACTTC
J: TRBJ2-7
size: .
V: TRBV5-4
D: TRBD1

CDR3: CASSFQASSYNEQFF
DNA: TGTGCCAGCAGCTTCCAAGCGAGCTCCTACAATGAGCAGTTCTTC
J: TRBJ2-1
size: .
V: TRBV11-3
D: .

CDR3: CASSPGLSYEQYF
DNA: TGTGCCAGCAGCCCGGGACTAAGCTACGAGCAGTACTTC
J: TRBJ2-7
size: .
V: TRBV5-4
D: TRBD2

CDR3: CAIKGLAGDESYNEQFF
DNA: TGCGCCATCAAGGGACTAGCGGGGGACGAGTCCTACAATGAGCAGTTCTTC
J: TRBJ2-1
size: .
V: TRBV10-2
D: TRBD2

CDR3: CASSDRDHQPQHF
DNA: TGTGCCAGCAGCGACAGGGACCATCAGCCCCAGCATTTT
J: TRBJ1-5
size: .
V: TRBV14
D: TRBD1

CDR3: CASSPPDTEAFF
DNA: TGTGCCAGCAGCCCCCCGGACACTGAAGCTTTCTTT
J: TRBJ1-1
size: once
V: TRBV28
D: .

CDR3: CASSASTGGDTEAFF
DNA: TGTGCCAGTAGTGCGTCGACAGGGGGTGACACTGAAGCTTTCTTT
J: TRBJ1-1
size: .
V: TRBV19
D: TRBD1

CDR3: CAWSVLWQGGNQPQHF
DNA: TGTGCCTGGAGTGTACTCTGGCAGGGTGGTAATCAGCCCCAGCATTTT
J: TRBJ1-5
size: .
V: TRBV30
D: .

CDR3: CASSSDSQETQYF
DNA: TGCGCCAGCAGTTCGGACAGCCAAGAGACCCAGTACTTC
J: TRBJ2-5
size: once
V: TRBV10-2
D: .

CDR3: CAWSVGQGTNEKLFF
DNA: TGTGCCTGGAGTGTGGGACAGGGCACTAATGAAAAACTGTTTTTT
J: TRBJ1-4
size: .
V: TRBV30
D: TRBD1

CDR3: CASSLERGLSYGYTF
DNA: TGTGCCAGCAGCTTGGAAAGGGGGCTGAGCTATGGCTACACCTTC
J: TRBJ1-2
size: .
V: TRBV5-5
D: TRBD1

CDR3: CASSHRSAGSNTGELFF
DNA: TGTGCCAGCAGCCACCGCTCGGCGGGTTCGAACACCGGGGAGCTGTTTTTT
J: TRBJ2-2
size: .
V: TRBV11-2
D: .